These 18 T cell receptor beta chains were all obtained from the same sample, sequenced in a study of blood T cell repertoires in COVID-19. Measured with immunoSEQ multiplex PCR; TCRdb has only the in-frame clones, and not every one. Of about 87,000 clones in the sample, 90% were seen once. Sequenced: peripheral blood. The receptors were sampled from a man between 18 and 35 years old with COVID-19, enrolled during active disease.

The chain is built from TRBV5-1 and TRBJ2-4; D may be TRBD1 (6 bases). The V and J ends lost 0 bases and 3 bases respectively, with 7 bases between them. The V gene's germline CDR1 is SGHRS and CDR2 YFSETQ. This CDR3 comprises 14 residues. The CDR3 spells CASSLEGGKNIQYF. The CDR3 region has the DNA TGCGCCAGCAGCTTGGAAGGGGGCAAAAACATTCAGTACTTC.

The rearrangement uses TRBV9 and TRBJ2-1, with D hard to call. Trimming left V 4 bases short and J 5 bases short, with 16 bases between. CDR1 and CDR2 (germline): SGDLS, YYNGEE. The CDR3 is made up of 15 amino acids. CDR3 sequence (DNA): TGTGCCAGCAGCCCCCACAGTGACCTGAACAATGAGCAGTTCTTC. It specifies CASSPHSDLNNEQFF. The complete variable domain, with remaining parts taken from reference TRBV9 and TRBJ2-1, reads DSGVTQTPKHLITATGQRVTLRCSPRSGDLSVYWYQQSLDQGLQFLIQYYNGEERAKGNILERFSAQQFPDLHSELNLSSLELGDSALYFCASSPHSDLNNEQFFGPGTRLTVL.

The gene calls are TRBV6-5 and TRBJ1-2; 9 bases match TRBD1. CDR3 length: 14 amino acids. The germline gives CDR1 MNHEY, CDR2 SVGAGI. J was trimmed by 7 bases and V by 6 bases; bases with no gene match: 9. The CDR3, as DNA: TGTGCCAGCAGAGCAAGACAGGGGGTAGCTGGCTACACCTTC. Amino acid sequence: CASRARQGVAGYTF.

CDR3 sequence reads: CASIGGTTEAFF. The CDR3 coding sequence is TGTGCCAGCATAGGGGGAACAACTGAAGCTTTCTTT. This rearrangement joins TRBV6-6 to TRBJ1-1; D is possibly TRBD1 (6 bases). Looked up from germline, CDR1 is MNHNY and CDR2 is SVGAGI (reference sequence). CDR3 size: 12 residues. Trimming stripped 7 bases from V and 5 bases from J, with 11 bases between.

The rearrangement links TRBV28 to TRBJ1-3, with 9 bases that match TRBD1. The CDR3 is 13 residues long. The germline CDR1 and CDR2 sequences are MDHEN and SYDVKM. Trimming at V came to 6 bases and at J to 13 bases, leaving 10 bases not matched to a gene. This chain's CDR3 is CASSRDRATRIYF. The CDR3 DNA is TGTGCCAGCAGCCGGGACAGGGCTACTCGGATATATTTT.

The J gene is TRBJ1-1, the V gene TRBV11-2, with D possibly matching TRBD1 (6 bases). Germline-derived CDR1 and CDR2 are SGHAT and FQNNGV. The V end was cut by 5 bases, the J end by 7 bases, with 14 bases between. The length of the CDR3 is 13 residues. The CDR3 is CASSPTRGNEAFF. The CDR3 nucleotides are TGTGCCAGCAGCCCGACCAGGGGAAATGAAGCTTTCTTT.

The V call is TRBV4-3, the J call TRBJ1-2; the D gene is possibly TRBD1 (6 bases). There are 17 residues in the CDR3. The V end was cut by 0 bases, the J end by 5 bases, with 19 bases between. Germline-derived CDR1 and CDR2 are LGHNA and YSLEER. The CDR3 nucleotides read TGCGCCAGCAGCCAAGATCGGGTCGGGGGGCGCCGGTATGGCTACACCTTC. Protein product: CASSQDRVGGRRYGYTF.

J is TRBJ1-2 and V is TRBV30; 9 bases are shared with TRBD1. The CDR3 is made up of 14 amino acids. From germline, CDR1 is GTSNPN and CDR2 SVGIG (reference sequence). Trimming removed 4 bases from V and 5 bases from J; junction bases left unmatched: 8. The CDR3 loop is CAWTPDRGGYGYTF. The DNA for the CDR3 is TGTGCCTGGACCCCGGACAGGGGAGGATATGGCTACACCTTC. Combining the CDR3 with reference TRBV30 and TRBJ1-2 gives the whole variable domain SQTIHQWPATLVQPVGSPLSLECTVEGTSNPNLYWYRQAAGRGLQLLFYSVGIGQISSEVPQNLSASRPQDRQFILSSKKLLLSDSGFYLCAWTPDRGGYGYTFGSGTRLTVV.

The rearrangement uses TRBV28 and TRBJ1-4, with 8 bases matching TRBD1. CDR1 and CDR2 (germline): MDHEN, SYDVKM. Trimming at V came to 6 bases and at J to 5 bases, leaving 8 bases not matched to a gene. The CDR3 loop spans 15 amino acids. The CDR3 loop reads CASSSQGALNEKLFF. The CDR3 DNA reads TGTGCCAGCAGCTCCCAGGGGGCCCTAAATGAAAAACTGTTTTTT.

The V and J genes are TRBV6-5 and TRBJ1-5; D uncertain. V lost 5 bases to trimming and J lost 10 bases, with 18 bases between them. Germline assignment: CDR1 MNHEY and CDR2 SVGAGI. CDR3 length equals 14 residues. The CDR3 loop is CASSQPTGMGPQHF. CDR3 nucleotide sequence: TGTGCCAGCAGTCAACCGACCGGGATGGGTCCCCAGCATTTT.

The V gene is TRBV7-8, the J gene TRBJ1-1; D ambiguous. Per the germline V gene, CDR1 is SGHVS and CDR2 is FQNEAQ. Trimming left V 1 base short and J 7 bases short, with 16 bases between. This CDR3 has 15 residues. The CDR3 DNA follows: TGTGCCAGCAGCTTAGTAGGTAGGCGGCTCGGTGAAGCTTTCTTT. This codes for CASSLVGRRLGEAFF.

The chain employs TRBV10-3 and TRBJ2-7; TRBD2 aligns across 9 bases. The germline V gene has CDR1 ENHRY and CDR2 SYGVKD. The CDR3 loop spans 17 amino acids. Trimming cost V 3 bases and J 7 bases; bases outside gene matches: 16. Here the CDR3 DNA reads TGTGCCATCAGTGAAGGACTAGCGAGGGAGGGAGGTCATGAGCAGTACTTC. Its translation: CAISEGLAREGGHEQYF.

The chain carries TRBV5-1 and TRBJ2-2; 7 bases fit TRBD1. With V trimmed by 0 bases and J by 6 bases, 5 bases remained unmatched. The length of the CDR3 is 15 residues. In germline, CDR1 is SGHRS, CDR2 YFSETQ. The chain's CDR3 is CASSLEGGGAGELFF. CDR3 bases: TGCGCCAGCAGCTTGGAAGGGGGCGGCGCCGGGGAGCTGTTTTTT.

The rearrangement uses TRBV28 and TRBJ1-5, with D perhaps TRBD1 (5 bases). Trimming left V 3 bases short and J 6 bases short, with 15 bases between. This CDR3 has 15 residues. Germline CDR1 MDHEN, CDR2 SYDVKM. Here the CDR3 reads CASSLGGRLSQPQHF. CDR3 sequence (DNA): TGTGCCAGCAGTTTGGGGGGTAGACTCTCTCAGCCCCAGCATTTT.

The CDR3 sequence: CSASGTGWQPQHF. The CDR3 DNA reads TGCAGTGCTAGTGGGACAGGATGGCAGCCCCAGCATTTT. The chain employs TRBV20-1 and TRBJ1-5; TRBD1 matches at 8 bases. With 3 bases clipped from V and 7 bases from J, the junction kept 5 bases outside the gene matches. The germline CDR1 and CDR2 sequences are DFQATT and SNEGSKA (reference sequence). This CDR3 has 13 residues.

The chain uses TRBV19 and TRBJ1-3, with D maybe TRBD1 (6 bases). Germline lookup yields CDR1 LNHDA and CDR2 SQIVND (reference sequence). CDR3 size: 20 residues. Trimming shortened V by 6 bases and J by 0 bases, and 27 bases separated the two germline ends. The CDR3 reads CASSIVSGTLKLRSGNTIYF. CDR3 in DNA: TGTGCCAGTAGCATCGTCTCCGGGACACTAAAATTACGCTCTGGAAACACCATATATTTT. The full variable domain, rest sourced from reference TRBV19 and TRBJ1-3, is DGGITQSPKYLFRKEGQNVTLSCEQNLNHDAMYWYRQDPGQGLRLIYYSQIVNDFQKGDIAEGYSVSREKKESFPLTVTSAQKNPTAFYLCASSIVSGTLKLRSGNTIYFGEGSWLTVV.

This clone was seen once. The V call is TRBV3-1 (or the pseudogene TRBV3-2), the J call TRBJ2-1; weak D call: TRBD2 (5 bases). Germline-derived CDR1 and CDR2 are LGHDT and YNNKEL (reference sequence). CDR3 length: 14 amino acids. Deletions cut 1 base from V and 9 bases from J, with 13 bases between. In DNA form, the CDR3 reads TGTGCCAGCAGCCAAGGGACTCCCCGTGGTGAGCAGTTCTTC. Residues: CASSQGTPRGEQFF.

CDR3 nucleotide sequence: TGTGCCAGCAGTTTAAAAGAGACCGGGGAGCTGTTTTTT. Translated: CASSLKETGELFF. V and J are TRBV6-2 or TRBV6-3 and TRBJ2-2; no definite D call. In germline, CDR1 is MNHEY, CDR2 SVGEGT. The CDR3 contains 13 residues. V was clipped by 4 bases and J by 5 bases, with 8 bases between them.